The entry that follows covers one T cell receptor beta chain sequence. V shed 9 bases and J shed 1 base, with 9 bases lying between them. This CDR3 is built from 12 residues. In germline, CDR1 is MNHEY, CDR2 SVGAGI. The data were taken from a study of early T cells in non-severe SARS-CoV-2 infection. Individual cDNA molecules received unique molecular identifiers during library preparation. TCRdb independently ran MiXCR on the 5' RACE reads; one entry per CDR3 protein. The sample includes tens of thousands of distinct CDR3 sequences, around 15% of them seen just once. Sample: whole blood, taken at baseline. The genes are TRBV6-5 and TRBJ1-1; D is unresolved. The receptor's source is an adult who was a healthcare worker with PCR-confirmed SARS-CoV-2 infection or an uninfected control (not recorded which). The CDR3 spells CASQKGNTEAFF. The CDR3 coding sequence is TGTGCCAGTCAAAAGGGGAACACTGAAGCTTTCTTT.